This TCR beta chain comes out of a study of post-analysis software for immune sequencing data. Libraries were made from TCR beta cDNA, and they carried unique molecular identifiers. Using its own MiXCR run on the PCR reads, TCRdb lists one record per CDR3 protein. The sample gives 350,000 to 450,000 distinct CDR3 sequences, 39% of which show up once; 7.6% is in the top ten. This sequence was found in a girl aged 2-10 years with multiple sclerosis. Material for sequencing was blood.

CDR3 coding DNA: TGTGCCAGCAAACTTACAAGGGGGGACTACGAGCAGTACTTC. Residues: CASKLTRGDYEQYF. This chain uses TRBV7-2 with TRBJ2-7, with D perhaps assigned TRBD1 or TRBD2 (6 bases each). The V and J ends lost 7 bases and 3 bases respectively, with 16 bases between them. The CDR3 totals 14 residues. Germline lookup yields CDR1 SGHTA and CDR2 FQGNSA.